Each of the 30 T cell receptor beta chains below was sequenced from the same sample in a study of lymphopenia after photon versus proton radiotherapy. TCRdb's table, derived via immunoSEQ multiplex PCR, lists solely in-frame clones and lacks some. The data show more than 35,000 clones, about 85% seen once. The sequenced sample was peripheral blood, obtained from a patient treated with photon-based radiotherapy. Receptors were obtained from a man aged 50-59 years with gastric cancer.

This clone has a single count. V and J are TRBV7-2 and TRBJ1-2; D call uncertain. V lost 1 base and J lost 4, with 7 bases in between. Germline V gene sequence: CDR1 SGHTA, CDR2 FQGNSA. CDR3 length: 13 amino acids. The CDR3 nucleotides read TGTGCCAGCAGCTTAGGATGGGGCTATGGCTACACCTTC. This encodes CASSLGWGYGYTF. Filled out from reference TRBV7-2 and TRBJ1-2, the complete variable domain reads GAGVSQSPSNKVTEKGKDVELRCDPISGHTALYWYRQSLGQGLEFLIYFQGNSAPDKSGLPSDRFSAERTGGSVSTLTIQRTQQEDSAVYLCASSLGWGYGYTFGSGTRLTVV.

The rearrangement uses TRBV5-4 and TRBJ2-1, with 7 bases matching TRBD2. The length of the CDR3 is 15 residues. The V gene's germline CDR1 is SGHNT and CDR2 YYREEE (reference sequence). After removal of 1 base from V and 5 bases from J, the junction contained 6 bases not matched to a gene. The CDR3, as DNA: TGTGCCAGCAGCTTGTGGTCTAGCGGAAACAATGAGCAGTTCTTC. This sequence encodes CASSLWSSGNNEQFF.

The J gene is TRBJ2-6, the V gene TRBV27, with 7 bases lining up with TRBD1. Germline-derived CDR1 and CDR2 are MNHEY and SMNVEV (reference sequence). The junction had 5 bases not matched to a gene; V was cut back by 5 bases and J by 4 bases. There are 15 residues in the CDR3. The CDR3 region has the DNA TGTGCCAGCAGTGACAGGGTGTCCGGGGCCAACGTCCTGACTTTC. Its translation: CASSDRVSGANVLTF. Filled out from reference TRBV27 and TRBJ2-6, the complete variable domain reads EAQVTQNPRYLITVTGKKLTVTCSQNMNHEYMSWYRQDPGLGLRQIYYSMNVEVTDKGDVPEGYKVSRKEKRNFPLILESPSPNQTSLYFCASSDRVSGANVLTFGAGSRLTVL.

The V gene is TRBV5-8, the J gene TRBJ1-2, with TRBD1 matching 7 bases. CDR1 SGHTS and CDR2 YDEGEE come from the germline V gene. The CDR3 runs 14 residues. The V gene end was trimmed by 4 bases and the J gene end by 3 bases; junction bases not matched to a gene: 6. The CDR3 DNA sequence: TGTGCCAGCAGCCCTAAGGGACAGTACTATGGCTACACCTTC. Protein sequence: CASSPKGQYYGYTF.

The rearrangement uses TRBV23-1 and TRBJ2-7; 7 bases are a match to TRBD2. TRBV23-1 is given ORF status, its function remaining uncertain. V lost 3 bases, J lost 2 bases, and 13 bases stayed unmatched. This CDR3 has 17 amino acids. CDR3 in amino acids: CASSHPSHPRGAYEQYF. The DNA for the CDR3 is TGCGCCAGCAGTCATCCCTCACACCCACGGGGGGCCTACGAGCAGTACTTC.

The CDR3 region is CASSRHFGREKLFF. CDR3 in DNA: TGTGCCAGCAGTCGTCATTTCGGGCGGGAAAAACTGTTTTTT. The chain has TRBV28 and TRBJ1-4; D call uncertain. The CDR3 length is 14 residues. The ends were cut back, 5 bases at V and 8 bases at J, with 15 bases in the middle. Germline V gives CDR1 MDHEN, CDR2 SYDVKM. Together with reference TRBV28 and TRBJ1-4, the CDR3 gives the full variable domain: DVKVTQSSRYLVKRTGEKVFLECVQDMDHENMFWYRQDPGLGLRLIYFSYDVKMKEKGDIPEGYSVSREKKERFSLILESASTNQTSMYLCASSRHFGREKLFFGSGTQLSVL.

J is TRBJ2-3 and V is TRBV6-1; TRBD1 agrees at 7 bases. The V gene end was trimmed by 5 bases and the J gene end by 0 bases; junction bases not matched to a gene: 5. Per germline, CDR1 MNHNS and CDR2 SASEGT. The CDR3 runs to 15 residues. The CDR3 reads CASSPGTASTDTQYF. Written as DNA, the CDR3 is TGTGCCAGCAGTCCTGGGACAGCTAGCACAGATACGCAGTATTTT.

V usage is TRBV2 and J usage is TRBJ2-2, with TRBD1 matching 10 bases. V lost 5 bases and J lost 5; bases outside the gene matches: 5. The CDR3 consists of 15 residues. The V gene's germline CDR1 is SNHLY and CDR2 FYNNEI. Here the CDR3 DNA reads TGTGCCAGCAGTCCGAGGGACAGGGGTACCGGGGAGCTGTTTTTT. This encodes CASSPRDRGTGELFF.

The rearrangement joins TRBV7-8 to TRBJ2-1, with D uncertain. This CDR3 contains 13 residues. V was pared by 3 bases and J by 10 bases, with 13 bases between. Germline CDR1 and CDR2: SGHVS and FQNEAQ. CDR3 in DNA: TGTGCCAGCAGCTTCGGCACTTCAGACGAGCAGTTCTTC. Protein: CASSFGTSDEQFF.

This clone came up a few times. The gene calls are TRBV30 and TRBJ2-2; 7 positions match TRBD2. The V gene's germline CDR1 is GTSNPN and CDR2 SVGIG (reference sequence). The CDR3 runs 14 residues. Trimming took 2 bases from V and 2 from J; bases not matched to a gene: 2. Written as DNA, the CDR3 is TGTGCCTGGAGTCGGGGACTAAACACCGGGGAGCTGTTTTTT. Protein: CAWSRGLNTGELFF. Filled out from reference TRBV30 and TRBJ2-2, the complete variable domain reads SQTIHQWPATLVQPVGSPLSLECTVEGTSNPNLYWYRQAAGRGLQLLFYSVGIGQISSEVPQNLSASRPQDRQFILSSKKLLLSDSGFYLCAWSRGLNTGELFFGEGSRLTVL.

The V and J genes are TRBV28 and TRBJ1-1; the D is unclear. The CDR3 runs 11 residues. Germline CDR1 and CDR2: MDHEN and SYDVKM. V was pared by 8 bases and J by 5 bases, with 9 bases between. The CDR3 DNA sequence: TGTGCCAGCGCTAGGTTTACTGAAGCTTTCTTT. Translated, it gives CASARFTEAFF.

This clone occurred once. The chain couples TRBV6-5 to TRBJ1-5, with TRBD1 matching over 11 bases. J gave up 7 bases and V 4 bases, and 6 bases lay outside the gene matches. The CDR3 length is 15 residues. Looked up from germline, CDR1 is MNHEY and CDR2 is SVGAGI. CDR3 region: CASSSTGTGGQPQHF. The DNA for the CDR3 is TGTGCCAGCAGTTCCACCGGGACAGGGGGACAGCCCCAGCATTTT.

The chain has TRBV28 and TRBJ1-5; D not certain. The germline V gene has CDR1 MDHEN and CDR2 SYDVKM. V lost 2 bases to trimming and J lost 8 bases, with 7 bases between them. The CDR3 has 12 residues. The CDR3 nucleotides are TGTGCCAGCAGTTTAGACGTGGAGCCCCAGCATTTT. Translated, it gives CASSLDVEPQHF.

This chain links TRBV14 with TRBJ2-1, with a tentative D call TRBD2 (6 bases). Trimming took off 4 bases at V and 3 bases at J, with 16 bases between the two ends. Germline V CDR1 and CDR2: SGHDN, FVKESK. This CDR3 contains 16 residues. CDR3 bases: TGTGCCAGCAGCCCGCTGGACTACTCTTTCTACAATGAGCAGTTCTTC. Translated, it gives CASSPLDYSFYNEQFF.

The J gene is TRBJ1-3, the V gene TRBV6-5, with no clear D. The CDR3 length is 14 residues. Trimming shortened V by 5 bases and J by 4 bases, and 12 bases separated the two germline ends. Germline V gene sequence: CDR1 MNHEY, CDR2 SVGAGI. The CDR3 nucleotides read TGTGCCAGCAGTCAAGGTCCCTGGGGAAACACCATATATTTT. Translating it yields CASSQGPWGNTIYF.

The chain employs TRBV5-1 and TRBJ2-2, with no clear D. V dropped 2 bases and J dropped 1 base, with 9 bases sitting between them. Per germline, CDR1 SGHRS and CDR2 YFSETQ. This CDR3 comprises 15 residues. This CDR3 reads CASSFLTLNTGELFF. For the CDR3, the DNA is TGCGCCAGCAGCTTCTTGACATTGAACACCGGGGAGCTGTTTTTT.

This chain uses TRBV10-3 with TRBJ1-2, with D possibly matching TRBD1 (6 bases). The V and J ends lost 6 bases and 3 bases respectively, with 17 bases between them. CDR1 and CDR2 (germline): ENHRY, SYGVKD. This CDR3 comprises 15 residues. In DNA, the CDR3 is TGTGCCATCAGCATTTTTGGGGGCGCCGACTATGGCTACACCTTC. Residues: CAISIFGGADYGYTF.

This chain joins TRBV28 and TRBJ1-2; no clear D. The CDR3 consists of 12 residues. The germline gives CDR1 MDHEN, CDR2 SYDVKM. V dropped 5 bases and J dropped 13 bases, with 17 bases sitting between them. CDR3 DNA: TGTGCCAGCAGTGTAGACCCTCGGAGAGGCACCTTC. It specifies CASSVDPRRGTF.

The chain carries TRBV14 and TRBJ1-4; D unclear. The germline V gene encodes CDR1 SGHDN and CDR2 FVKESK. V was shortened by 0 bases and J by 8 bases, with 19 bases between the two germline ends. The CDR3 has 17 residues. CDR3 nucleotides: TGTGCCAGCAGCCAAGATAGACTGTGGGCCAGATCAGAAAAACTGTTTTTT. Translation: CASSQDRLWARSEKLFF. Variable domain in full (rest from reference TRBV14 and TRBJ1-4): EAGVTQFPSHSVIEKGQTVTLRCDPISGHDNLYWYRRVMGKEIKFLLHFVKESKQDESGMPNNRFLAERTGGTYSTLKVQPAELEDSGVYFCASSQDRLWARSEKLFFGSGTQLSVL.

This chain joins TRBV28 and TRBJ1-5; 9 bases are a match to TRBD1. The CDR3 is made up of 14 amino acids. The V gene end was trimmed by 5 bases and the J gene end by 6 bases; junction bases not matched to a gene: 5. From germline, CDR1 is MDHEN and CDR2 SYDVKM. CDR3 sequence reads: CASSLGQGFQPQHF. The DNA for the CDR3 is TGTGCCAGCAGTCTGGGACAGGGATTTCAGCCCCAGCATTTT.

The gene calls are TRBV9 and TRBJ2-3; 9 positions agree with TRBD1. The V gene end was trimmed by 5 bases and the J gene end by 8 bases; junction bases not matched to a gene: 9. CDR3 length equals 14 residues. Germline CDR1 reads SGDLS; CDR2 reads YYNGEE. Written as DNA, the CDR3 is TGTGCCAGCAGAAGACAGGGGGGAGGAGGTACGCAGTATTTT. Translating gives CASRRQGGGGTQYF.

There are a few counts of this clone. The CDR3 bases are TGCGCCAGCAGCCAAGATCACAGGGGGGGGACTGAAGCTTTCTTT. This gives the protein CASSQDHRGGTEAFF. The rearrangement links TRBV4-3 to TRBJ1-1; the match to TRBD1 covers 8 bases. This CDR3 has 15 residues. Germline assignment: CDR1 LGHNA and CDR2 YSLEER. J was trimmed by 5 bases and V by 0 bases; bases with no gene match: 5.

This chain joins TRBV6-5 and TRBJ2-1; TRBD1 is a possible D gene (6 bases). CDR1 is MNHEY, CDR2 SVGAGI, per germline. The CDR3 runs 13 residues. V gave up 4 bases and J gave up 5 bases, with 9 bases separating them. CDR3 sequence reads: CASSFDRNNEQFF. The CDR3, as DNA: TGTGCCAGCAGTTTCGACAGGAACAATGAGCAGTTCTTC.

This rearrangement joins TRBV6-1 to TRBJ2-1; TRBD2 matches 9 bases. The length of the CDR3 is 16 residues. The V gene's germline CDR1 is MNHNS and CDR2 SASEGT. Germline trimming cut 1 base from V and 8 bases from J; bases unmatched to any gene: 9. CDR3 protein: CASSEGWLAGSDEQFF. DNA of the CDR3: TGTGCCAGCAGTGAAGGATGGCTAGCGGGGAGTGATGAGCAGTTCTTC.

The V call is TRBV7-2, the J call TRBJ2-2, with 11 bases identical to TRBD2. There are 19 residues in the CDR3. The V segment lost 1 base and the J segment 0 bases; nucleotides outside the gene matches: 7. The germline gives CDR1 SGHTA, CDR2 FQGNSA. The chain's CDR3 is CASSLDGTSGFANTGELFF. CDR3 nucleotides: TGTGCCAGCAGCTTAGACGGGACTAGCGGATTCGCGAACACCGGGGAGCTGTTTTTT. Variable domain in full (rest from reference TRBV7-2 and TRBJ2-2): GAGVSQSPSNKVTEKGKDVELRCDPISGHTALYWYRQSLGQGLEFLIYFQGNSAPDKSGLPSDRFSAERTGGSVSTLTIQRTQQEDSAVYLCASSLDGTSGFANTGELFFGEGSRLTVL.

The chain employs TRBV4-1 and TRBJ1-1; tentative D call: TRBD1 (6 bases). V was shortened by 11 bases and J by 3 bases, with 19 bases between the two germline ends. The CDR3 sequence is 14 residues long. Germline CDR1 reads MGHRA; CDR2 reads YSYEKL. In nucleotides, the CDR3 is TGCGCCGCCAAAGGGGGTAAGGATGACACTGAAGCTTTCTTT. It translates to CAAKGGKDDTEAFF.

This clone was seen only a few times. This rearrangement joins TRBV15 to TRBJ2-5, with a weak D call TRBD1 (6 bases). This CDR3 region has 14 residues. Germline CDR1 and CDR2: LNHNV and YYDKDF (reference sequence). V gave up 0 bases and J gave up 1 base, with 6 bases separating them. The CDR3 here is CATSRDRGQETQYF. The CDR3 DNA is TGTGCCACCAGCAGAGACAGGGGCCAAGAGACCCAGTACTTC. The whole variable domain, filled in from reference TRBV15 and TRBJ2-5, reads DAMVIQNPRYQVTQFGKPVTLSCSQTLNHNVMYWYQQKSSQAPKLLFHYYDKDFNNEADTPDNFQSRRPNTSFCFLDIRSPGLGDTAMYLCATSRDRGQETQYFGPGTRLLVL.

The rearrangement joins TRBV19 to TRBJ1-5, with 8 bases fitting TRBD1. J lost 4 bases, V lost 3 bases, and 5 bases had no gene match. Germline values: CDR1 LNHDA, CDR2 SQIVND (reference sequence). The CDR3 runs 15 residues. CDR3: CASSMGGQANQPQHF. CDR3 in DNA: TGTGCCAGTAGTATGGGGGGACAGGCTAATCAGCCCCAGCATTTT.

The genes are TRBV7-2 and TRBJ1-5; no clear D gene. The V end was cut by 4 bases, the J end by 0 bases, with 7 bases between. This CDR3 has 14 residues. Germline V lookup: CDR1 SGHTA, CDR2 FQGNSA. The CDR3 sequence: CASSSQFSNQPQHF. The CDR3 nucleotides read TGTGCCAGCAGCTCCCAATTTAGCAATCAGCCCCAGCATTTT.

This clone appeared a few times. V is TRBV28 and J is TRBJ1-2; 9 bases agree with TRBD1. CDR3 length: 15 residues. V lost 3 bases to trimming and J lost 8 bases; unmatched junction nucleotides: 10. Looked up from germline, CDR1 is MDHEN and CDR2 is SYDVKM. CDR3 protein: CASSLPSGQGGGYTF. In DNA, the CDR3 is TGTGCCAGCAGTTTGCCTTCGGGACAGGGCGGGGGCTACACCTTC.